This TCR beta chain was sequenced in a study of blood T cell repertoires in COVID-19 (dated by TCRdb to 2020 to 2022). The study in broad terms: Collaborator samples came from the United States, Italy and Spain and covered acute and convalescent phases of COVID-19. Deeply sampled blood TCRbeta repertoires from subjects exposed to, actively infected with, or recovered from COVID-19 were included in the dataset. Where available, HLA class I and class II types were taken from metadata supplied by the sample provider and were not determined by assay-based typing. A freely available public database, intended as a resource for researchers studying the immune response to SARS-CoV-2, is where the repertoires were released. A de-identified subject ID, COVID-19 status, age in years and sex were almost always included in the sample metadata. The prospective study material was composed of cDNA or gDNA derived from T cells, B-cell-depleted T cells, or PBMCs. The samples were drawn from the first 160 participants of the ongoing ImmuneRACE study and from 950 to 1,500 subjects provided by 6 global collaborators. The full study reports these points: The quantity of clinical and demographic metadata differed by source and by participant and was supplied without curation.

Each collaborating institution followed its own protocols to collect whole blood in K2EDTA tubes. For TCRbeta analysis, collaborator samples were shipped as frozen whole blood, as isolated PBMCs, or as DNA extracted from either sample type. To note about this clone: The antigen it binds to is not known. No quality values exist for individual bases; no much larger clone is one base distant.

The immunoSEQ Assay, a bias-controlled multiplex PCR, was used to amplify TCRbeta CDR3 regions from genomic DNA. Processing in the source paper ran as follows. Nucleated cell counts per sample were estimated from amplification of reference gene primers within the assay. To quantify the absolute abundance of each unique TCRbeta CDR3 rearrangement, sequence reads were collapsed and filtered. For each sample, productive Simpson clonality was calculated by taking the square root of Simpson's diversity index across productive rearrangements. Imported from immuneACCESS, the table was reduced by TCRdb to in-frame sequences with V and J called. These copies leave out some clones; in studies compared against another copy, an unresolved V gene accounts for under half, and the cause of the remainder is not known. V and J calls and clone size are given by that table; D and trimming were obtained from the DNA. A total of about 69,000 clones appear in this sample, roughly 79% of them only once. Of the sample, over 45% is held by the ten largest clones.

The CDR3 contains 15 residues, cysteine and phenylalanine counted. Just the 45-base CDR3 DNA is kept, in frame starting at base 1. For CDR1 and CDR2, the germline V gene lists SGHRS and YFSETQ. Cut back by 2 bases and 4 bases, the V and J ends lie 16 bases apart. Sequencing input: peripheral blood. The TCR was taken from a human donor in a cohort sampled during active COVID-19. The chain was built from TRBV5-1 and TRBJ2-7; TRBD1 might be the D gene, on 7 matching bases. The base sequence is TGCGCCAGCAGCTTCGAAGGGGGCGGAGGGTACGAGCAGTACTTC. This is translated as CASSFEGGGGYEQYF. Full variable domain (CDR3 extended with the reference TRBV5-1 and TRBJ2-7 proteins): KAGVTQTPRYLIKTRGQQVTLSCSPISGHRSVSWYQQTPGQGLQFLFEYFSETQRNKGNFPGRFSGRQFSNSRSEMNVSTLELGDSALYLCASSFEGGGGYEQYFGPGTRLTVT.